The sample holds a few counts of the clone carrying this TCR beta chain. Antigen unknown. Constant-region reverse primers amplified full-length variable regions, followed by semi-nested Nested Universal Primer A PCR. TCRdb re-derived calls from the 5' RACE reads in MiXCR, one entry per CDR3 protein. This sample has tens of thousands of distinct CDR3 sequences, with around a fifth found just once. Overall study findings and caveats: The larger cohort examined one V-J beta rearrangement, not whole repertoires. Tumor-infiltrating Treg TCR alpha and beta sequences overlapped most with tumor naive CD4+ T cells, then blood naive.

Trimming removed 4 bases at V and 5 bases at J, with 15 bases between. Germline V gives CDR1 MNHEY, CDR2 SVGAGI. The CDR3 runs 14 residues. Memory CD4+ T cells were sorted as CD4+CD45RO+CD25- cells. The chain has TRBV6-5 and TRBJ2-7, with a tentative D call TRBD1 (6 bases). Material: memory CD4+ T cells sorted from a lymph node. The sample's subset: memory CD4+ T cells, CD4+CD45RO+CD25-. This TCR derives from a female donor with breast cancer. The CDR3 reads CASSSPGESNEQYF. CDR3 nucleotides: TGTGCCAGCAGTTCCCCAGGGGAATCTAACGAGCAGTACTTC.